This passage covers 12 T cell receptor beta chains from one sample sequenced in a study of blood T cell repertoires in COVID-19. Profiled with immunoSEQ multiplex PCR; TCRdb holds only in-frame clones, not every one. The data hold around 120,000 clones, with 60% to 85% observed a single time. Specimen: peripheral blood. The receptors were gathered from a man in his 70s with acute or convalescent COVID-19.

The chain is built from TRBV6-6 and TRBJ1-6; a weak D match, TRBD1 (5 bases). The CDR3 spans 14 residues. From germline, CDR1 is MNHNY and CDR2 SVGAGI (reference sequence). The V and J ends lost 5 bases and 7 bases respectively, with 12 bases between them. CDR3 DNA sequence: TGTGCCAGCAGTCTGGGGCAGCAAAATTCACCCCTCCACTTT. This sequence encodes CASSLGQQNSPLHF.

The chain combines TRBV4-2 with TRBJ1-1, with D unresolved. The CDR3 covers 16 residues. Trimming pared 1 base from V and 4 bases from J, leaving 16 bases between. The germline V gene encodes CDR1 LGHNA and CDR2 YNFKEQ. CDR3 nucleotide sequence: TGTGCCAGCAGCCAAGGAGAGGGAAGGTCGGGCACTGAAGCTTTCTTT. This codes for CASSQGEGRSGTEAFF.

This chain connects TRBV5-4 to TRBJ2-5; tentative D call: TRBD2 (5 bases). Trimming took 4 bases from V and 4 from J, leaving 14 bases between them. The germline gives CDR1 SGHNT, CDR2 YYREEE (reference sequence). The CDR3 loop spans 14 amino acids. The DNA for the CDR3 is TGTGCCAGCAGCCTGACACTAGGAGGAGAGACCCAGTACTTC. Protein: CASSLTLGGETQYF.

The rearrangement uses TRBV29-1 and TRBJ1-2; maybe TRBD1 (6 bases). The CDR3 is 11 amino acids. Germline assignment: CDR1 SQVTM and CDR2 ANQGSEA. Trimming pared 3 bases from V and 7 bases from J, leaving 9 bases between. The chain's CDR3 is CSVDIRGGYTF. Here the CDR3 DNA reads TGCAGCGTTGATATCAGGGGTGGCTACACCTTC.

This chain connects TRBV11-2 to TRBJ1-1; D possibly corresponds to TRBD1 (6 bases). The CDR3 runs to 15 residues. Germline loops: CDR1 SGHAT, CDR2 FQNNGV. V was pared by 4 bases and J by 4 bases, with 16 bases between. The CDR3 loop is CASSSPQGPPTEAFF. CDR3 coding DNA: TGTGCCAGCAGCTCGCCACAGGGCCCCCCCACTGAAGCTTTCTTT.

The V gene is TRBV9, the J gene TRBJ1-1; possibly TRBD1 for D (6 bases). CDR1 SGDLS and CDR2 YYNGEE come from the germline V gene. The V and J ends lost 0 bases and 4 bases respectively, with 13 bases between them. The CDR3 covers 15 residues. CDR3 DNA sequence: TGTGCCAGCAGCGTAGGGAGACAGGCGGGCACTGAAGCTTTCTTT. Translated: CASSVGRQAGTEAFF. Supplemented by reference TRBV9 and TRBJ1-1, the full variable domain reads DSGVTQTPKHLITATGQRVTLRCSPRSGDLSVYWYQQSLDQGLQFLIQYYNGEERAKGNILERFSAQQFPDLHSELNLSSLELGDSALYFCASSVGRQAGTEAFFGQGTRLTVV.

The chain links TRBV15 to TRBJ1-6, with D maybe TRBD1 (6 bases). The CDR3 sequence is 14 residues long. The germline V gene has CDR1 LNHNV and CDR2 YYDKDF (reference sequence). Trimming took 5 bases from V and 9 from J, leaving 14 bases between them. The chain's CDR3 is CATSEGTKLSPLHF. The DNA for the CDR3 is TGTGCCACCAGCGAGGGGACAAAGCTTTCACCCCTCCACTTT.

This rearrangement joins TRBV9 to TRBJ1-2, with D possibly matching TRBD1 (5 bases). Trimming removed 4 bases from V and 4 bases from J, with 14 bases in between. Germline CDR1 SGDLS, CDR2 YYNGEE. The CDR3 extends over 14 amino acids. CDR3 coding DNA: TGTGCCAGCAGCCCCCCTACAGGTGTCTATGGCTACACCTTC. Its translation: CASSPPTGVYGYTF.

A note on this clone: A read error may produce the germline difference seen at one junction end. The CDR3 DNA follows: TGCGCCAGCGGCTTGAATCAGGATAATTCACCCCTCCACTTT. The encoded protein is CASGLNQDNSPLHF. The chain joins TRBV5-1 to TRBJ1-6; no clear D. The CDR3 covers 14 residues. CDR1 is SGHRS, CDR2 YFSETQ, per germline.

Written as DNA, the CDR3 is TGCGCCAGCAGCCACGGGACTAGCCAGGAGACCCAGTACTTC. It translates to CASSHGTSQETQYF. The chain employs TRBV5-1 and TRBJ2-5; 9 bases fit TRBD2. J gave up 5 bases and V 4 bases, and 6 bases lay outside the gene matches. This CDR3 spans 14 amino acids. Germline values: CDR1 SGHRS, CDR2 YFSETQ.

The CDR3, as DNA: TGTGCCAGCAGTTCCCGACTTGACGAGCAGTACTTC. Protein: CASSSRLDEQYF. V is TRBV6-2 or TRBV6-3 and J is TRBJ2-7; no clear D. The CDR3 covers 12 residues. The V and J ends lost 4 bases and 5 bases respectively, with 9 bases between them. Germline-derived CDR1 and CDR2 are MNHEY and SVGEGT.

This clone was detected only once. CDR3 protein: CASSFNRATYEQYF. The CDR3 coding sequence is TGCGCCAGCAGCTTCAACAGGGCTACCTACGAGCAGTACTTC. This rearrangement joins TRBV5-1 to TRBJ2-7, with D maybe TRBD1 (6 bases). This CDR3 spans 14 amino acids. V was trimmed by 2 bases and J by 2 bases, leaving 11 bases between them. The V gene's germline CDR1 is SGHRS and CDR2 YFSETQ.